Listed below are T cell receptor beta chains from one sample, sequenced in a study of T cell clonotyping in hematopoietic cell transplantation. The repertoire was sequenced with immunoSEQ multiplex PCR; TCRdb's copy has only in-frame clones and lacks some. Among approximately 5,400 clones listed, roughly four fifths were seen once. The sample here was peripheral blood mononuclear cells, taken 100 days after allogeneic stem cell transplant. All receptors derive from a male patient aged 60-70 years who had an allogeneic stem cell transplant, so T cells may come from the graft donor. Some clones in this sample may be carry-over from other donors' samples. Each CDR3 is given with its conserved first and last residue. The D gene is left open where the match is weak. For some rows the clone size is stated as once, few or many, or as a class when expanded; others skip it.

V	size	D	J	CDR3	DNA
TRBV5-1	-	-	TRBJ1-1	CASSLVGGQGTEAFF	TGCGCCAGCAGCTTGGTCGGGGGCCAGGGCACTGAAGCTTTCTTT
TRBV9	-	-	TRBJ2-5	CASSVRRGQGDQETQYF	TGTGCCAGCAGCGTCCGGAGGGGTCAGGGGGACCAAGAGACCCAGTACTTC
TRBV25-1	-	TRBD1	TRBJ1-4	CASSMRTGPNEKLFF	TGTGCCAGCAGTATGCGGACAGGGCCTAATGAAAAACTGTTTTTT
TRBV7-6	-	-	TRBJ1-1	CASSLTGKTEAFF	TGTGCCAGCAGCTTAACGGGGAAGACTGAAGCTTTCTTT
TRBV21-1	once	-	TRBJ2-1	CASSKGREFNYNEQFF	TGTGCCAGCAGCAAAGGGCGGGAGTTCAACTACAATGAGCAGTTCTTC
TRBV4-3	-	-	TRBJ2-1	CASSQDTGPYNEQFF	TGCGCCAGCAGCCAAGACACAGGGCCCTACAATGAGCAGTTCTTC
TRBV30	medium-sized	TRBD1	TRBJ1-1	CAWSQYRGRDAFF	TGTGCCTGGAGTCAGTACAGGGGGCGCGATGCTTTCTTT
TRBV6-4	-	TRBD2	TRBJ2-1	CASSDSRAGGTHEQFF	TGTGCCAGCAGTGACTCCCGAGCGGGAGGAACCCATGAGCAGTTCTTC
TRBV29-1	-	-	TRBJ2-4	CSVTWSKNIQYF	TGCAGCGTAACATGGTCCAAAAACATTCAGTACTTC
TRBV5-4	once	-	TRBJ2-7	CASSSPGGIYEQYF	TGTGCCAGCAGCTCCCCTGGCGGCATCTACGAGCAGTACTTC
TRBV19	few	-	TRBJ2-1	CASSWDLYNEQFF	TGTGCCAGTAGTTGGGACCTCTACAATGAGCAGTTCTTC
TRBV30	once	TRBD1	TRBJ2-7	CAGEYRGRAPRYEQYF	TGTGCCGGTGAATACAGGGGGCGTGCTCCACGATACGAGCAGTACTTC
TRBV6-5	-	-	TRBJ2-2	CASSSSSGFTGELFF	TGTGCCAGCAGTTCATCGTCAGGGTTCACCGGGGAGCTGTTTTTT
TRBV19	-	TRBD1	TRBJ1-2	CASKGAFFTF	TGTGCCAGTAAGGGGGCGTTTTTCACCTTC
TRBV10-3	-	TRBD1	TRBJ2-2	CAISDRGQVDGDTGELFF	TGTGCCATCAGCGATAGGGGACAGGTGGACGGGGACACCGGGGAGCTGTTTTTT
TRBV27	-	-	TRBJ2-7	CASSFSGAGEQYF	TGTGCCAGCAGTTTTTCAGGGGCGGGTGAGCAGTACTTC
TRBV29-1	-	-	TRBJ2-5	CSIWDGETQYF	TGCAGCATCTGGGATGGGGAGACCCAGTACTTC
TRBV2	-	-	TRBJ2-3	CASLKRDTQYF	TGTGCCAGCTTGAAGCGGGATACGCAGTATTTT
TRBV27	-	-	TRBJ1-1	CASSFSRNTEAFF	TGTGCCAGCAGTTTTTCCAGGAACACTGAAGCTTTCTTT
TRBV18	-	-	TRBJ1-2	CASSPTGTPERGYTF	TGTGCCAGCTCACCAACTGGGACGCCCGAAAGGGGCTACACCTTC
TRBV18	-	-	TRBJ1-2	CASSPGAKSYGYTF	TGTGCCAGCTCACCGGGCGCGAAGAGTTATGGCTACACCTTC
TRBV6-1	once	TRBD1	TRBJ2-7	CASSEQGQVYEQYF	TGTGCCAGCAGTGAACAGGGACAGGTTTACGAGCAGTACTTC
TRBV5-1	-	TRBD2	TRBJ2-1	CASSLYSTSPGINEQFF	TGCGCCAGCAGCTTATATTCGACTAGCCCTGGAATCAATGAGCAGTTCTTC
TRBV19	large	-	TRBJ1-4	CASSQGVHEKLFF	TGTGCCAGCAGTCAGGGAGTTCATGAAAAACTGTTTTTT
TRBV9	-	-	TRBJ2-7	CASSVGGVTGVSYEQYF	TGTGCCAGCAGCGTAGGAGGGGTGACAGGAGTCTCCTACGAGCAGTACTTC
TRBV5-1	-	TRBD2	TRBJ2-7	CASSNMWEGNYEQYF	TGCGCCAGCAGCAACATGTGGGAGGGGAACTACGAGCAGTACTTC
TRBV18	few	-	TRBJ2-3	CASSPTDSTDTQYF	TGTGCCAGCTCACCTACGGACTCCACAGATACGCAGTATTTT
TRBV5-1	-	-	TRBJ2-7	CASSLYALGGTSSYEQYF	TGCGCCAGCAGCTTATATGCTCTCGGGGGCACCAGCTCCTACGAGCAGTACTTC
TRBV7-3	-	-	TRBJ1-1	CASSLAGGSNEAFF	TGTGCCAGCAGCTTAGCGGGGGGATCGAATGAAGCTTTCTTT
TRBV6-5	-	TRBD2	TRBJ2-3	CASSYSGSADTQYF	TGTGCCAGCAGTTACAGCGGGAGTGCAGATACGCAGTATTTT
TRBV19	-	TRBD1	TRBJ2-1	CASSWDSYNEQFF	TGTGCCAGTAGTTGGGACAGTTACAATGAGCAGTTCTTC
TRBV5-1	-	-	TRBJ1-4	CASSLGTPEEKLFF	TGCGCCAGCAGCTTAGGGACCCCAGAGGAAAAACTGTTTTTT
TRBV7-3	-	-	TRBJ2-6	CASSLSVRLQSRANVLTF	TGTGCCAGCAGCTTATCAGTACGCTTACAAAGTCGGGCCAACGTCCTGACTTTC
TRBV4-3	large	TRBD1	TRBJ2-1	CASSPRTGREQFF	TGCGCCAGCAGCCCGAGGACAGGGCGCGAGCAGTTCTTC
TRBV27	-	-	TRBJ2-3	CASTPPGLLPDTQYF	TGTGCCAGCACCCCTCCGGGACTCTTACCAGATACGCAGTATTTT
TRBV14	-	-	TRBJ2-5	CASPGQSKVTQYF	TGTGCCAGCCCAGGGCAGTCCAAGGTGACCCAGTACTTC
TRBV27	-	-	TRBJ2-7	CASSLAGTVSSYEQYF	TGTGCCAGCAGTTTGGCCGGGACCGTTAGCTCCTACGAGCAGTACTTC
TRBV28	-	-	TRBJ1-5	CASSSPLWDVSNQPQHF	TGTGCCAGCAGTTCACCACTTTGGGACGTTAGCAATCAGCCCCAGCATTTT
TRBV7-8	-	-	TRBJ1-1	CASSQVGGVNTEAFF	TGTGCCAGCAGCCAGGTCGGGGGAGTGAACACTGAAGCTTTCTTT
TRBV5-8	-	-	TRBJ2-1	CATDTRSVNNEQFF	TGTGCCACCGATACTAGATCAGTGAACAATGAGCAGTTCTTC
TRBV2	large	-	TRBJ2-5	CASSEWEQDQETQYF	TGTGCCAGCAGTGAATGGGAACAGGACCAAGAGACCCAGTACTTC
TRBV9	-	-	TRBJ1-1	CASSVTGNTEAFF	TGTGCCAGCAGCGTAACAGGTAACACTGAAGCTTTCTTT
TRBV15	-	-	TRBJ1-1	CATSRAGGGTEAFF	TGTGCCACCAGCAGAGCGGGGGGGGGAACTGAAGCTTTCTTT
TRBV7-9	few	-	TRBJ2-7	CASSLVLGYEQYF	TGTGCCAGCAGCTTAGTACTAGGGTACGAGCAGTACTTC
TRBV30	once	TRBD1	TRBJ2-1	CAWGTGRNEQFF	TGTGCCTGGGGGACAGGGAGGAATGAGCAGTTCTTC
TRBV7-8	-	-	TRBJ2-5	CASSLGSRSPQETQYF	TGTGCCAGCAGCTTAGGTAGCCGGTCCCCTCAAGAGACCCAGTACTTC
TRBV10-3	-	-	TRBJ1-1	CAIRGVTGNTEAFF	TGTGCCATCAGGGGGGTGACGGGGAACACTGAAGCTTTCTTT
TRBV28	-	TRBD1	TRBJ2-7	CASNPHRDSSYEQYF	TGTGCCAGCAACCCGCACAGGGACAGCTCCTACGAGCAGTACTTC
TRBV7-2	-	TRBD2	TRBJ2-7	CASSWTSGSYEQYF	TGTGCCAGCAGCTGGACTAGCGGGAGCTACGAGCAGTACTTC
TRBV13	once	TRBD1	TRBJ2-1	CASSLFLDRGRDEQFF	TGTGCCAGCAGCTTATTTTTGGACAGGGGGCGAGATGAGCAGTTCTTC
TRBV2	-	-	TRBJ1-5	CASSEAERGWVSQPQHF	TGTGCCAGCAGTGAAGCGGAGCGGGGATGGGTAAGTCAGCCCCAGCATTTT
TRBV7-3	-	TRBD1	TRBJ1-2	CASSLEGTGTMDGYTF	TGTGCCAGCAGCTTAGAGGGGACAGGGACAATGGATGGCTACACCTTC
TRBV27	-	-	TRBJ1-1	CASSGGRMNTEAFF	TGTGCCAGCAGTGGAGGACGCATGAACACTGAAGCTTTCTTT
TRBV7-6	-	TRBD1	TRBJ1-4	CASSPRGQGAEEKLFF	TGTGCCAGCAGCCCAAGAGGTCAGGGGGCGGAGGAAAAACTGTTTTTT
TRBV7-9	few	-	TRBJ2-1	CASSLGGDGDEQFF	TGTGCCAGCAGCTTAGGGGGCGACGGGGATGAGCAGTTCTTC
TRBV30	-	-	TRBJ1-1	CAWSLMNTEAFF	TGTGCCTGGAGCCTCATGAACACTGAAGCTTTCTTT
TRBV4-1	-	TRBD2	TRBJ2-7	CASSQDWDSGNEEQYF	TGCGCCAGCAGCCAAGATTGGGATAGCGGGAATGAAGAGCAGTACTTC
TRBV28	-	-	TRBJ2-7	CASSFPVGAYEQYF	TGTGCCAGCAGTTTTCCCGTGGGGGCCTACGAGCAGTACTTC
TRBV5-1	-	TRBD1	TRBJ1-1	CASSSTGGKAFF	TGCGCCAGCAGCTCGACAGGGGGTAAAGCTTTCTTT
TRBV5-4	-	-	TRBJ2-1	CASNPWGERDEQFF	TGTGCCAGCAACCCCTGGGGAGAGCGAGATGAGCAGTTCTTC